This T cell receptor (beta chain) was profiled in a study of blood T cell repertoires in COVID-19. Participants came from roughly 23 US areas, aged about 18 to 95 years. Each participant's cohort was designated according to participant-reported clinical history. Here immunoSEQ multiplex PCR was the method, and the copy in TCRdb shows in-frame clones only, minus some. The sample records about 380,000 clones, roughly 86% being singletons. This clonotype was sampled from a man younger than 40 who had recovered from COVID-19. The sequenced sample consisted of PBMCs or T cells enriched from blood (not recorded which).

In nucleotides, the CDR3 is TGTGCCAGCAGTGACCTAGGTGCAGCTAACTATGGCTACACCTTC. It specifies CASSDLGAANYGYTF. V gene TRBV2 combines with J gene TRBJ1-2; D uncertain. Per germline, CDR1 SNHLY and CDR2 FYNNEI. The V and J ends lost 3 bases and 0 bases respectively, with 11 bases between them. The CDR3 has 15 residues.